This T cell receptor (beta chain) was identified in a study of PD-L1 blockade in urothelial cancer. As for time point: pretreatment peripheral blood. CDR1 is MGHRA, CDR2 YSYEKL, per germline. This CDR3 is 16 amino acids long. Trimming at V came to 0 bases and at J to 5 bases, leaving 4 bases not matched to a gene. Synthetic spike-ins, TCR analog templates, were added into each PCR. The table came from immunoSEQ multiplex PCR; TCRdb's copy has only in-frame clones and leaves some out. The sample shows tens of thousands of clones, 70% to 90% of them seen only once. This receptor was obtained from a woman aged 55-69 years with urothelial cancer. The specimen comprised PBMCs, sampled around atezolizumab (anti-PD-L1) treatment. V is TRBV4-1 and J is TRBJ2-5, with 12 bases that match TRBD1. CDR3 sequence reads: CASSQDGTGGAETQYF. In nucleotides, the CDR3 is TGCGCCAGCAGCCAAGACGGGACAGGGGGCGCCGAGACCCAGTACTTC.